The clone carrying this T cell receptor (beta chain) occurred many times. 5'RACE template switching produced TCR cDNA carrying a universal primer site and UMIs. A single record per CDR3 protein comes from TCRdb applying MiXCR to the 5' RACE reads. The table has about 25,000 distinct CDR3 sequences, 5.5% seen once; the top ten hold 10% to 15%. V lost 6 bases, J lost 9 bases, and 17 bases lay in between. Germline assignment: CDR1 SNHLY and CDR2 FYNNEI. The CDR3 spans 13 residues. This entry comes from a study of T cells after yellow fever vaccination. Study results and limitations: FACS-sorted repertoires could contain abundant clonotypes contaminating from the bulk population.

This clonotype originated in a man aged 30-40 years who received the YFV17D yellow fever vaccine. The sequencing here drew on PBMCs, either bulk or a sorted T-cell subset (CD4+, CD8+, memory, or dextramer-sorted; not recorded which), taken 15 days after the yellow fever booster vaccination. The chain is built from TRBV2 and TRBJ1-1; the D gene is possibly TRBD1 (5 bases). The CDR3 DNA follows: TGTGCCAGCAGCCAGTCCCGGGACGGAAAAGCTTTCTTT. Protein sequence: CASSQSRDGKAFF.